The 19 T cell receptor beta chains below were found in one sample sequenced in a study of blood T cells in healthy people across ages. Primers used in a second PCR of roughly 6 to 12 cycles were a sample-barcoded 5' primer and a J-beta primer mix. TCRdb reprocessed the 5' RACE reads via MiXCR and lists one record per CDR3 protein. This sample carries some 900,000 distinct CDR3 sequences, under 50% of them seen once, and the ten largest clones take roughly 13%. The specimen was blood. These receptors were obtained from a man aged 30 to 45 in good health.

The count of this clonotype is one. This sequence joins TRBV4-3 and TRBJ1-4, with 8 nucleotides matching TRBD1. V shed 3 bases and J 7 bases; nucleotides not matched to a gene: 4. Germline assignment: CDR1 LGHNA and CDR2 YSLEER. The CDR3 totals 14 residues. CDR3 sequence: CASSQDRAREKLFF. The CDR3 nucleotides read TGCGCCAGCAGCCAGGACAGGGCGCGTGAAAAACTGTTTTTT.

The chain employs TRBV28 and TRBJ1-5, with D tentatively TRBD1 (5 bases). V lost 4 bases and J 3 bases, leaving 13 bases between the germline ends. The CDR3 has 15 residues. Germline CDR1 MDHEN, CDR2 SYDVKM. DNA of the CDR3: TGTGCCAGCAGTTCCAACAGGTTCCACAATCAGCCCCAGCATTTT. Translated: CASSSNRFHNQPQHF.

The chain combines TRBV7-2 with TRBJ2-7; D not certain. The CDR3 length is 16 residues. V lost 0 bases and J lost 0, with 12 bases in between. CDR1 SGHTA and CDR2 FQGNSA come from the germline V gene. For the CDR3, the DNA is TGTGCCAGCAGCTTAGCGCATAGCTCAAGCTCCTACGAGCAGTACTTC. Translating gives CASSLAHSSSSYEQYF.

The chain uses TRBV6-4 and TRBJ2-3, with D perhaps matching TRBD2 (6 bases). The CDR3 sequence is 19 residues long. V was shortened by 8 bases and J by 0 bases, with 27 bases between the two germline ends. Germline V gene data show CDR1 as MRHNA and CDR2 as SNTAGT. The CDR3 nucleotides read TGTGCCAGCTCTCAACGCGACCCGGGACTCTCTATCAGCACAGATACGCAGTATTTT. As protein: CASSQRDPGLSISTDTQYF.

This clonotype has a handful of counts. This chain uses TRBV7-8 with TRBJ1-6; D may be TRBD1 (5 bases). V lost 5 bases and J 5 bases, leaving 10 bases between the germline ends. The CDR3 extends over 14 amino acids. CDR1 is SGHVS, CDR2 FQNEAQ, per germline. DNA for the CDR3: TGTGCCAGCAGCCAGACAGTGAATAATTCACCCCTCCACTTT. Its translation is CASSQTVNNSPLHF. Combining the CDR3 with reference TRBV7-8 and TRBJ1-6 gives the whole variable domain GAGVSQSPRYKVAKRGQDVALRCDPISGHVSLFWYQQALGQGPEFLTYFQNEAQLDKSGLPSDRFFAERPEGSVSTLKIQRTQQEDSAVYLCASSQTVNNSPLHFGNGTRLTVT.

As concerns this clonotype: Its ends do not fully match the called genes, so a read error is possible. The gene calls are TRBV6-2 or TRBV6-3 and TRBJ2-6, with TRBD1 matching 8 bases. The germline CDR1 and CDR2 sequences are MNHEY and SVGEGT. The CDR3 contains 15 residues. The CDR3 loop is CASRSRGPGANILTF. The CDR3 DNA follows: TGTGCCAGCAGGAGCAGGGGGCCTGGGGCCAACATCCTGACTTTC.

The rearrangement joins TRBV29-1 to TRBJ2-1; D unresolved. Germline V gene sequence: CDR1 SQVTM, CDR2 ANQGSEA. The CDR3 contains 13 residues. Trimming left V 4 bases short and J 4 bases short, with 11 bases between. Here the CDR3 DNA reads TGCAGCGTTGGACGGCAGAAGTACAATGAGCAGTTCTTC. Translated, it gives CSVGRQKYNEQFF.

This clonotype was counted a single time. The CDR3 nucleotides read TGTGCCAGCAGTCTAAGGGACAGCCAGTACTTC. It codes for CASSLRDSQYF. The chain links TRBV12-3 or TRBV12-4 to TRBJ2-5; 7 bases map to TRBD1. This CDR3 is built from 11 residues. J gave up 10 bases and V 5 bases, and 4 bases lay outside the gene matches.

This rearrangement joins TRBV12-3 or TRBV12-4 to TRBJ2-7; maybe TRBD1 (6 bases). TRBJ2-5 matches the DNA end more closely, so the J call is doubtful. This CDR3 comprises 15 residues. The CDR3 is CASRPGTQYQETQYF. The CDR3 nucleotides are TGTGCCAGCAGACCTGGGACACAGTACCAAGAGACCCAGTACTTC.

This chain connects TRBV4-3 to TRBJ2-3; 13 nucleotides agree with TRBD2. Germline lookup yields CDR1 LGHNA and CDR2 YSLEER. CDR3 length: 19 residues. After removal of 1 base from V and 1 base from J, the junction contained 8 bases not matched to a gene. This CDR3 is CASSQGTSGGRIGTDTQYF. The DNA for the CDR3 is TGCGCCAGCAGCCAAGGGACTAGCGGGGGTCGTATAGGCACAGATACGCAGTATTTT.

The chain combines TRBV4-2 with TRBJ1-2; D possibly corresponds to TRBD1 (6 bases). CDR3 length: 13 amino acids. In germline, CDR1 is LGHNA, CDR2 YNFKEQ. Trimming shortened V by 0 bases and J by 9 bases, and 11 bases separated the two germline ends. CDR3 nucleotides: TGTGCCAGCAGCCAAGACGCCAGGGGCAGCTACACCTTC. Its translation is CASSQDARGSYTF.

The chain recombines TRBV7-9 with TRBJ1-1, with D unclear. CDR3 length equals 13 residues. Germline-derived CDR1 and CDR2 are SEHNR and FQNEAQ (reference sequence). Trimming left V 4 bases short and J 0 bases short, with 6 bases between. Here the CDR3 DNA reads TGTGCCAGCAGCTCCGAATTGAACACTGAAGCTTTCTTT. Translated: CASSSELNTEAFF. The variable domain in full, with the rest retrieved from reference TRBV7-9 and TRBJ1-1, is DTGVSQNPRHKITKRGQNVTFRCDPISEHNRLYWYRQTLGQGPEFLTYFQNEAQLEKSRLLSDRFSAERPKGSFSTLEIQRTEQGDSAMYLCASSSELNTEAFFGQGTRLTVV.

The chain joins TRBV15 to TRBJ2-5, with D perhaps matching TRBD2 (6 bases). This CDR3 contains 14 residues. Trimming pared 1 base from V and 6 bases from J, leaving 12 bases between. Germline assignment: CDR1 LNHNV and CDR2 YYDKDF (reference sequence). CDR3 nucleotide sequence: TGTGCCACCAGCAGAGGCGGGGTGCGTCAGACCCAGTACTTC. It is translated as CATSRGGVRQTQYF.

The chain combines TRBV6-6 with TRBJ2-7; 9 bases match TRBD2. Germline loops: CDR1 MNHNY, CDR2 SVGAGI (reference sequence). CDR3 length: 15 residues. The ends lost 6 bases at V and 7 bases at J; junction bases unmatched: 13. DNA for the CDR3: TGTGCCAGCAGCTATTCCGGGACTAGCCTTGGGGAGCAGTACTTC. Protein sequence: CASSYSGTSLGEQYF.

With regard to this clonotype: A clone one base away is much larger, so this may be a read error. The J gene is TRBJ2-7, the V gene TRBV12-3 or TRBV12-4, with D maybe TRBD1 (6 bases). V lost 6 bases and J lost 2, with 8 bases in between. The CDR3 contains 12 residues. CDR3 DNA: TGTGCCAGCAGAGAGGGGGCCTACGAGCAGTACTTC. This encodes CASREGAYEQYF.

This clonotype showed up just a few times. This chain links TRBV29-1 with TRBJ2-7; D may match TRBD1 or TRBD2 (5 bases each). The CDR3 has 13 residues. Trimming removed 6 bases at V and 1 base at J, with 13 bases between. In germline, CDR1 is SQVTM, CDR2 ANQGSEA. The CDR3 reads CSVGDVGSYEQYF. CDR3 sequence (DNA): TGCAGCGTGGGGGATGTGGGATCCTACGAGCAGTACTTC.

This clonotype was detected a few times. The rearrangement links TRBV4-1 to TRBJ1-1; the match to TRBD1 covers 8 bases. CDR1 is MGHRA and CDR2 is YSYEKL in the germline V gene. The CDR3 is 15 residues long. After removal of 4 bases from V and 4 bases from J, the junction contained 8 bases not matched to a gene. The CDR3 coding sequence is TGCGCCAGCAGCCCTAAGCAGGGGGCTGGCACTGAAGCTTTCTTT. The encoded protein is CASSPKQGAGTEAFF.

The V gene is TRBV7-9, the J gene TRBJ2-1; TRBD2 matches at 12 bases. This CDR3 region has 16 residues. The ends lost 5 bases at V and 6 bases at J; junction bases unmatched: 8. Germline V gene lookup returns CDR1 SEHNR and CDR2 FQNEAQ (reference sequence). The CDR3 coding sequence is TGTGCCAGCAGCCATCAAGAGGGACTAGCGGGCAATGAGCAGTTCTTC. It codes for CASSHQEGLAGNEQFF.

This clonotype was detected only a few times. Here the CDR3 DNA reads TGTGCCAGCAGCCAAGCCGCAGCGGGGGGCATAACAGATACGCAGTATTTT. Encoded protein: CASSQAAAGGITDTQYF. The chain joins TRBV4-2 to TRBJ2-3, with 9 bases fitting TRBD2. The CDR3 runs 17 residues. The junction had 8 bases not matched to a gene; V was cut back by 1 base and J by 3 bases. Germline lookup yields CDR1 LGHNA and CDR2 YNFKEQ.